Each of the 5 T cell receptor beta chains below was sequenced from the same sample in a study of CD8+ T cells in alopecia areata. The pooled cutaneous lymph node cells were sorted using several markers (CD4, CD8alpha, NKG2D, NKG2ACE and others). Following RNA extraction, reverse transcription yielded cDNA that acted as the sequencing template. Data came from immunoSEQ multiplex PCR; TCRdb stores just in-frame clones and leaves some out. The profile covers about 6,000 clones, none occurring a single time. The sample consisted of CD8+ T cells sorted from a lymph node. The receptors derive from a C3H/HeJ mouse with alopecia areata. Mice of this strain are of MHC haplotype H2-k.

This clone showed up just a few times. Germline and genes here are mouse. The read ends 4 residues shy of where the CDR3 ends; the end is completed using the germline J gene. V usage is TRBV1 and J usage is TRBJ2-4; TRBD2 matches 7 bases. The length of the CDR3 is 16 residues. The trim removed 0 bases at V and 0 bases at J, leaving 3 bases unmatched. Germline CDR1 NSQYPW, CDR2 LRSPGD (reference sequence). The CDR3 loop reads CTCSADPGGSQNTLYF. Partial CDR3 DNA: TGCACCTGCAGTGCAGATCCTGGGGGTAGTCAAAAC.

This clone was picked up a small number of times. Gene labels here are mouse ones. Read data end 4 residues before the CDR3 end; the end is taken from the germline J gene. The rearrangement joins TRBV15 to TRBJ2-5; the match to TRBD2 covers 10 bases. The germline CDR1 and CDR2 sequences are SGHND and FRSKSL. This CDR3 region has 14 residues. The DNA read from the CDR3 is TGTGCCAGCAGTCGACTGGGGGGAAGAGAC. Translated: CASSRLGGRD. The full CDR3 protein reads CASSRLGGRDTQYF.

This clone has only a few counts. Germline and genes here are mouse. The CDR3 sequence: CAWSLGGPQDTQYF. CDR3 DNA, as far as it was read: TGTGCCTGGAGTCTAGGGGGCCCCCAAGAC. V is TRBV31 and J is TRBJ2-5, with a tentative D call TRBD1 (7 bases). The read ends 4 residues before the CDR3 terminus; that terminus is restored from the germline J gene. Per the germline V gene, CDR1 is GKSSPN and CDR2 is SITVG. Trimming removed 0 bases from V and 2 bases from J, with 9 bases in between. The CDR3 runs to 14 residues.

This clone was seen at least ten times. Any gene name here is a mouse gene name. Read coverage stops 4 residues before the CDR3 terminus; the germline J gene supplies the remainder. V usage is TRBV13-3 and J usage is TRBJ2-1, with 9 bases aligning to TRBD2. This CDR3 has 17 amino acids. The germline CDR1 and CDR2 sequences are NNHDY and SYVADS. V lost 0 bases, J lost 0 bases, and 4 bases stayed unmatched. CDR3 region: CASSDADWGHNYAEQFF. The covered CDR3 bases are TGTGCCAGCAGTGATGCTGACTGGGGGCATAACTATGCT.

In its sample, this clone was seen many times. All gene names here are mouse names. CDR3 DNA, as far as it was read: TGTGCCTGGAGGCAGGGCCTCTATAATTCGCCC. It yields the protein CAWRQGLYNSP. The full CDR3 reads CAWRQGLYNSPLYF. The rearrangement uses TRBV31 and TRBJ1-6; the D gene is possibly TRBD1 (5 bases). The CDR3 is cut off 3 residues early in the read; its end comes from the germline J gene. TRBJ1-6 is labeled an ORF, and its function is uncertain. CDR1 is GKSSPN and CDR2 is SITVG in the germline V gene. The CDR3 extends over 14 amino acids. Between the trimmed V and J ends, which lost 3 bases and 3 bases, there was a span of 9 bases.